This entry describes one T cell receptor beta chain. Its antigen is not known. Germline CDR1 and CDR2: MNHEY and SMNVEV (reference sequence). This CDR3 comprises 13 residues. V lost 8 bases to trimming and J lost 7 bases, with 17 bases between them. These data belong to a study of T cell responses to AZD1222 COVID-19 vaccine. Using immunoSEQ multiplex PCR, the repertoire was profiled, and TCRdb retains in-frame clones only, with some absent. This table holds roughly 150,000 clones, approximately 90% found once. General study points: Spike was spanned by vaccine-associated CD4 TCRs, which were dominant at 160-218 and 743-854. Two AZD1222 doses significantly raised spike-specific TCR breadth and depth over controls.

The clonotype originates from an adult who received the AZD1222 COVID-19 vaccine. Sequencing used peripheral blood, obtained 28 days after the second AZD1222 dose. The V call is TRBV27, the J call TRBJ1-1; D is uncertain. In DNA, the CDR3 is TGTGCCAGCTCGTGGGATAGGGCACGTGAAGCTTTCTTT. Translation gives CASSWDRAREAFF.